A selection of T cell receptor beta chains follows, all from one sample in a study of T cell responses to AZD1222 COVID-19 vaccine. Libraries were prepared by immunoSEQ multiplex PCR; TCRdb keeps only in-frame clonotypes and omits some of them. The data hold about 95,000 clones, with 85% to 90% observed a single time. This material consisted of peripheral blood, taken on day 0 of AZD1222 vaccination. These receptors originate from an adult in good health. Both conserved end residues are part of each CDR3. D genes are given only for firm matches. Part of the rows lack a size; the others show once, few, many or a class for expanded clones.

TRBJ1-2 - TRBV3-1/TRBV3-2 - CASASSRGGAGYGYTF TGTGCCAGCGCCTCATCCCGTGGGGGCGCGGGGTATGGCTACACCTTC
TRBJ1-1 - TRBV3-1/TRBV3-2 - CASSQGGNTEAFF TGTGCCAGCAGCCAGGGGGGGAACACTGAAGCTTTCTTT
TRBJ2-2 - TRBV4-1 - CASSQPPPGTVNTGELFF TGCGCCAGCAGCCAACCTCCACCAGGGACCGTGAACACCGGGGAGCTGTTTTTT
TRBJ1-1 - TRBV19 - CASSGGRGTEAFF TGTGCCAGTAGTGGGGGACGGGGCACTGAAGCTTTCTTT
TRBJ1-6 - TRBV15 once CATSRGGGNSPLHF TGTGCCACCAGCAGAGGGGGAGGCAATTCACCCCTCCACTTT
TRBJ1-1 - TRBV16 - CASSQSGRTSNTEAFF TGTGCCAGCAGCCAATCCGGTCGGACATCGAACACTGAAGCTTTCTTT
TRBJ2-2 TRBD2 TRBV4-1 - CASSQVLAGIRNTGELFF TGCGCCAGCAGCCAAGTACTAGCGGGGATAAGGAACACCGGGGAGCTGTTTTTT
TRBJ1-2 - TRBV11-2 - CASSLAGTYGYTF TGTGCCAGCAGCTTAGCCGGGACATACGGCTACACCTTC
TRBJ2-7 - TRBV6-5 - CASSYSGNGDYEQYF TGTGCCAGCAGTTACTCAGGAAACGGGGACTACGAGCAGTACTTC
TRBJ2-3 TRBD2 TRBV19 - CASSIEGRGGGPTDTQYF TGTGCCAGTAGTATTGAGGGTCGGGGCGGGGGTCCCACAGATACGCAGTATTTT
TRBJ1-3 TRBD1 TRBV19 few CASSASDRAFYTF TGTGCCAGTAGTGCCTCGGACAGGGCCTTCTACACATTT
TRBJ2-7 TRBD1 TRBV30 - CAWTRDSITYEQYF TGTGCCTGGACCCGGGACAGCATCACCTACGAGCAGTACTTC
TRBJ1-5 - TRBV27 - CASSNRQSNQPQHF TGTGCCAGCAGTAATCGACAGAGCAATCAGCCCCAGCATTTT
TRBJ1-3 - TRBV9 - CASSLQAGPLYF TGTGCCAGCAGCCTCCAGGCGGGACCCTTATATTTT
TRBJ2-3 - TRBV11-2 - CASSRALLMEQYF TGTGCCAGCAGCCGGGCCTTATTGATGGAGCAGTATTTT
TRBJ2-7 - TRBV4-3 - CASSQDQGFYEQYF TGCGCCAGCAGCCAAGATCAGGGTTTCTACGAGCAGTACTTC
TRBJ1-2 TRBD1 TRBV27 once CASSLFPGGGYTF TGTGCCAGCAGTTTATTTCCAGGGGGCGGCTACACCTTC
TRBJ2-3 - TRBV20-1 - CSAEGTDTQYF TGCAGTGCCGAGGGCACAGATACGCAGTATTTT
TRBJ2-1 - TRBV4-3 - CASSPFRGSYNEQFF TGCGCCAGCAGCCCATTCCGGGGGAGTTACAATGAGCAGTTCTTC
TRBJ1-3 TRBD1 TRBV2 - CASSAGGGNTIYF TGTGCCAGCAGCGCAGGGGGGGGAAACACCATATATTTT
TRBJ2-1 TRBD2 TRBV5-1 - CANLPTSGGNNEQFF TGCGCCAACTTACCTACTAGCGGGGGGAACAATGAGCAGTTCTTC
TRBJ2-3 - TRBV3-1/TRBV3-2 - CASSQPSGTGGTDTQYF TGTGCCAGCAGCCAACCATCAGGTACGGGGGGCACAGATACGCAGTATTTT
TRBJ1-3 - TRBV7-9 once CASSLMSYSGNTIYF TGTGCCAGCAGCTTAATGAGTTACTCTGGAAACACCATATATTTT
TRBJ2-6 TRBD1 TRBV7-2 - CASRPQGYGANVLTF TGTGCCAGCAGGCCACAGGGGTACGGGGCCAACGTCCTGACTTTC
TRBJ1-1 TRBD1 TRBV6-1 - CASSAQSGGSFTEAFF TGTGCCAGCAGTGCACAATCAGGGGGGTCGTTCACTGAAGCTTTCTTT
TRBJ1-1 - TRBV6-5 - CASSSETPILEAFF TGTGCCAGCAGTTCAGAGACCCCTATTCTTGAAGCTTTCTTT
TRBJ2-7 - TRBV20-1 - CSARDTGEQYF TGCAGTGCTAGAGATACTGGCGAGCAGTACTTC
TRBJ1-1 - TRBV27 - CASSSVRRGTEAFF TGTGCCAGCAGTTCAGTCAGACGGGGAACTGAAGCTTTCTTT
TRBJ1-1 - TRBV30 - CAAGPTRREAFF TGTGCCGCGGGACCAACTCGCAGGGAAGCTTTCTTT
TRBJ1-2 - TRBV2 - CASSESQVVGNYGYTF TGTGCCAGCAGTGAATCCCAGGTGGTGGGTAACTATGGCTACACCTTC
TRBJ1-4 - TRBV5-1 - CASRGTAPEKLFF TGCGCCAGCAGGGGAACGGCCCCTGAAAAACTGTTTTTT
TRBJ1-2 - TRBV14 once CASGHPQTAYGYTF TGTGCCAGCGGTCATCCCCAGACAGCCTATGGCTACACCTTC